The source of this TCR beta chain is a study of T cell clones after liver transplantation. The wider study: Timepoints were pre-transplant, pre-withdrawal, and after withdrawal was completed or failed. Overall study results and limits: Circulating graft-donor-reactive CD4 TCRbeta sequences fell significantly post-transplant in most of the 8 subjects.

Worth noting for this clone: Its antigen is unidentified.

Clones were sequenced by immunoSEQ multiplex PCR, and TCRdb holds only the in-frame ones, with some missing. This table holds around 100,000 clones, around four fifths found once. The V and J ends lost 1 base and 7 bases respectively, with 17 bases between them. The CDR3 is 16 amino acids. CDR1 MGHRA and CDR2 YSYEKL come from the germline V gene. This material consisted of CD4+ T cells from blood, taken approximately 43 months after liver transplant. This receptor was obtained from a human patient who received a liver transplant. Among the T cells, some may be from the graft donor. This sequence joins TRBV4-1 and TRBJ1-3; possible D gene TRBD1, 6 bases. CDR3 residues: CASSQGADGGLNTIYF. Here the CDR3 DNA reads TGCGCCAGCAGCCAAGGGGCGGATGGGGGGCTTAACACCATATATTTT.